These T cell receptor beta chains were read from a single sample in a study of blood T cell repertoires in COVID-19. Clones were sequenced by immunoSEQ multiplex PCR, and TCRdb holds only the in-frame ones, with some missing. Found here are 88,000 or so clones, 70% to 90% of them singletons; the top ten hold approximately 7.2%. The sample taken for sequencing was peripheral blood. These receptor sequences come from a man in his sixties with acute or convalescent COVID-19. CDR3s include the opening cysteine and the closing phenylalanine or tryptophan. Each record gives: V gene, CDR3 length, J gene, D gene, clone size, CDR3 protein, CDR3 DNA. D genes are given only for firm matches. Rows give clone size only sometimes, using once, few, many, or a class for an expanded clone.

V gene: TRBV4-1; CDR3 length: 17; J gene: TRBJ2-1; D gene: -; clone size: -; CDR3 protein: CASSPYRGQTPYNEQFF; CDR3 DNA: TGCGCCAGCAGCCCATATCGCGGACAGACCCCCTACAATGAGCAGTTCTTC
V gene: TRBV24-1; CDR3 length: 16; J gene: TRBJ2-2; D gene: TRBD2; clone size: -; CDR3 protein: CATSDAGTRGTGELFF; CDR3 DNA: TGTGCCACCAGTGATGCCGGGACTAGGGGCACCGGGGAGCTGTTTTTT
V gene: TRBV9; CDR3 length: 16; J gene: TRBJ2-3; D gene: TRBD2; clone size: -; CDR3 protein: CASSVGGAGVTDTQYF; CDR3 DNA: TGTGCCAGCAGCGTAGGTGGAGCGGGGGTCACAGATACGCAGTATTTT
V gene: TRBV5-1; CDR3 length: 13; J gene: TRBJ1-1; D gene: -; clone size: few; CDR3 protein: CASSLDRATEAFF; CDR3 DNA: TGCGCCAGCAGCTTGGACAGGGCGACTGAAGCTTTCTTT
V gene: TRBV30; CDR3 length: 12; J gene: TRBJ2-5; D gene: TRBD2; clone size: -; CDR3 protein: CAWTSGGGTQYF; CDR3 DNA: TGTGCCTGGACTAGCGGGGGCGGGACCCAGTACTTC
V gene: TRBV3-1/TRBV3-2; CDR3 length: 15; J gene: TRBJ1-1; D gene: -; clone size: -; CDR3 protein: CASSPHRERDTEAFF; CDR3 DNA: TGTGCCAGCAGCCCGCACAGGGAACGGGACACTGAAGCTTTCTTT
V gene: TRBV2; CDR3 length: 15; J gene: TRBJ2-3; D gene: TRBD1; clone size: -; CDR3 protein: CASLTGGLSWDTQYF; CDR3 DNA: TGTGCCAGCCTTACAGGGGGCCTTTCATGGGATACGCAGTATTTT
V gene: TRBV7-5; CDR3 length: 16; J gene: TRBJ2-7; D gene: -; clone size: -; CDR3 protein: CARSRLPGQGIDEQYF; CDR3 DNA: TGTGCCAGAAGCCGACTACCGGGACAGGGGATTGACGAGCAGTACTTC
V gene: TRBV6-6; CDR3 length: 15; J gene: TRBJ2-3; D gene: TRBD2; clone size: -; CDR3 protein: CASSNIAGAKDTQYF; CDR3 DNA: TGTGCCAGCAGTAACATAGCGGGGGCGAAAGATACGCAGTATTTT
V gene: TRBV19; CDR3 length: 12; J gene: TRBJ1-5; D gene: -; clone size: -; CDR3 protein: CASSIQGQPQHF; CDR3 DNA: TGTGCCAGTAGTATTCAGGGCCAGCCCCAGCATTTT
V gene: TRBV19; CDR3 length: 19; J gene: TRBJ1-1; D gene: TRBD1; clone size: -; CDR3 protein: CASSNPLGTGRGMNTEAFF; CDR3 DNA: TGTGCCAGTAGTAACCCCCTTGGGACAGGGAGGGGAATGAACACTGAAGCTTTCTTT
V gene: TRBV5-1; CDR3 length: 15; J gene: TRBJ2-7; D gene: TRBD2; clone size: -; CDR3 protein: CASSTGLAYSYEQYF; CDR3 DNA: TGCGCCAGCAGCACGGGACTAGCGTATTCCTACGAGCAGTACTTC
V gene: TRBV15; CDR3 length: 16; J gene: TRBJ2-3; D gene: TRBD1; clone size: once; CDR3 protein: CATSRDQGARADTQYF; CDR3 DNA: TGTGCCACCAGCAGAGATCAGGGGGCGAGGGCAGATACGCAGTATTTT
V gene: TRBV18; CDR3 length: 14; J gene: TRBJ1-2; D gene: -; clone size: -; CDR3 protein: CASSLGQGSYGYTF; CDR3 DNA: TGTGCCAGCTCACTAGGCCAGGGGAGCTATGGCTACACCTTC
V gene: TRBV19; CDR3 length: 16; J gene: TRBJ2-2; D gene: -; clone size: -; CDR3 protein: CASSKNDWMNTGELFF; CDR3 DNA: TGTGCCAGTAGTAAAAACGACTGGATGAACACCGGGGAGCTGTTTTTT
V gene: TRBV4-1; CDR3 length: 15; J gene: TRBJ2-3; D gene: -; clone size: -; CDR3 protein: CASSQETASTDTQYF; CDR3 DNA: TGCGCCAGCAGCCAAGAGACAGCTAGCACAGATACGCAGTATTTT